This T cell receptor beta chain was sequenced for a study of T cells in Graves' hyperthyroidism and ophthalmopathy. Study-wide context: Peripheral blood was collected at initial diagnosis, before any treatment. The study's findings and limits: A model of 13 V-J pairs discriminated ophthalmopathy from stable hyperthyroidism.

RNA transcripts yielded amplified TCR beta CDR3 regions. With the HTBI primer set, the TCR CDR3 went through a first round of RT-PCR. MiXCR, run by TCRdb on the multiplex PCR reads, gives a single entry per CDR3 protein. The repertoire has around 600,000 distinct CDR3 sequences, approximately 14% of them found once; the top ten carry 12%. Patients with uncontrolled infections, other autoimmune diseases, pregnancy or lactation were excluded. Fresh 10 ml peripheral blood yielded PBMCs. A note on this clonotype: Its specificity is unknown.

The TCR sequence derives from a woman between 50 and 59 years old with Graves' ophthalmopathy. The sequencing input was blood.

The CDR3 sequence: CSVVVAGGVNQPQHF. The CDR3 DNA reads as TGCAGCGTTGTAGTCGCGGGGGGGGTCAATCAGCCCCAGCATTTT. V is TRBV29-1 and J is TRBJ1-5; perhaps TRBD1 as D (5 bases). The CDR3 is made up of 15 amino acids. Germline CDR1 SQVTM, CDR2 ANQGSEA. With 4 bases removed from V and 3 bases from J, the gap between germline ends came to 16 bases.